This T cell receptor (beta chain) was captured in a study of cytomegalovirus exposure and HLA in healthy donors. This clone was detected once. Antigen: not known. V was clipped by 3 bases and J by 2 bases, with 13 bases between them. The CDR3 sequence is 15 residues long. Germline loops: CDR1 SGHTA, CDR2 FQGNSA. PCR employed 60 Vbeta and 13 Jbeta primers. Clones were read by immunoSEQ multiplex PCR, and TCRdb kept only the in-frame ones, dropping some. Among some 50,000 clones listed, about 70% were seen once. Donors consisted of healthy bone marrow donors. Study-level findings and limits: It was about 180 TCR beta chains that were listed as cytomegalovirus-associated. Rare sequences made up most TCRs, while some public TCRs were found in many donors. Later, an analysis found that common viral pathogens appeared to be linked with several of the most significant clusters.

This rearrangement joins TRBV7-2 to TRBJ1-2; the D is unclear. The sequence came from a woman in her forties or fifties in good health and CMV-seropositive. The specimen was PBMCs. DNA of the CDR3: TGTGCCAGCAGCTTCCCCCCTGTCGGGAACTATGGCTACACCTTC. Protein sequence: CASSFPPVGNYGYTF.